Detailed here is one TCR beta chain. The sample belongs to a study of blood T cell repertoires in COVID-19. Overall study: Donors in the United States, Italy and Spain gave samples during acute or convalescent COVID-19. Sources were T cells, B-cell-depleted T cells, or PBMCs; the material itself was cDNA or gDNA.

Per the authors' pipeline: Reference gene primers were amplified, and this amplification served to estimate nucleated cell counts. Profiled with immunoSEQ multiplex PCR; TCRdb holds only in-frame clones, not every one. D and trimming were read from the DNA, whereas the V and J calls and clone size are those reported in that table. The table has approximately 220,000 clones, 85% to 90% seen once. Sequencing was performed on peripheral blood. The sequence was obtained from a man between 50 and 59 years old with acute or convalescent COVID-19.

CDR3 nucleotides: TGTGCCAGTAGGACCGGGAGCAACCACTATGGCTACACCTTC. Translation gives CASRTGSNHYGYTF. The J gene is TRBJ1-2, the V gene TRBV19, with no clear D. The germline V gene encodes CDR1 LNHDA and CDR2 SQIVND (reference sequence). CDR3 length: 14 residues. V dropped 6 bases and J dropped 3 bases, with 14 bases sitting between them. Looking up the rest from reference TRBV19 and TRBJ1-2 gives the full variable domain: DGGITQSPKYLFRKEGQNVTLSCEQNLNHDAMYWYRQDPGQGLRLIYYSQIVNDFQKGDIAEGYSVSREKKESFPLTVTSAQKNPTAFYLCASRTGSNHYGYTFGSGTRLTVV.